The clone carrying this T cell receptor beta chain was observed many times. The antigen is not known. The data were taken from a study of T cells in Graves' hyperthyroidism and ophthalmopathy. Study-wide results and caveats: The model predicted ophthalmopathy a median roughly 6.5 months before onset. A model built on 13 V-J features separated ophthalmopathy from stable hyperthyroidism. Appearing also in blood were most of the thyroid clonotypes expanded above 0.001.

TCR beta CDR3 sequences were amplified from RNA transcripts. Using the HTBI primer set, a first-round RT-PCR was run on the TCR CDR3. TCRdb ran MiXCR on the multiplex PCR reads and lists one entry per CDR3 protein. The sample consists of 20,000 to 30,000 distinct CDR3 sequences, roughly 46% of them appearing once. The authors obtained PBMCs from over 8 ml of fresh peripheral blood. The source of this sequence is a woman in her twenties or thirties with Graves' hyperthyroidism. Sequenced input: blood.

The CDR3 DNA is TGTGCCAGCACCTCCCCCTGGAGTAGCGGGGGGAGCTCCTACAATGAGCAGTTCTTC. This gives the protein CASTSPWSSGGSSYNEQFF. The rearrangement links TRBV6-6 to TRBJ2-1, with TRBD2 matching over 10 bases. The CDR3 totals 19 residues. Trimming took 7 bases from V and 0 from J; bases not matched to a gene: 15. Germline loops: CDR1 MNHNY, CDR2 SVGAGI (reference sequence).